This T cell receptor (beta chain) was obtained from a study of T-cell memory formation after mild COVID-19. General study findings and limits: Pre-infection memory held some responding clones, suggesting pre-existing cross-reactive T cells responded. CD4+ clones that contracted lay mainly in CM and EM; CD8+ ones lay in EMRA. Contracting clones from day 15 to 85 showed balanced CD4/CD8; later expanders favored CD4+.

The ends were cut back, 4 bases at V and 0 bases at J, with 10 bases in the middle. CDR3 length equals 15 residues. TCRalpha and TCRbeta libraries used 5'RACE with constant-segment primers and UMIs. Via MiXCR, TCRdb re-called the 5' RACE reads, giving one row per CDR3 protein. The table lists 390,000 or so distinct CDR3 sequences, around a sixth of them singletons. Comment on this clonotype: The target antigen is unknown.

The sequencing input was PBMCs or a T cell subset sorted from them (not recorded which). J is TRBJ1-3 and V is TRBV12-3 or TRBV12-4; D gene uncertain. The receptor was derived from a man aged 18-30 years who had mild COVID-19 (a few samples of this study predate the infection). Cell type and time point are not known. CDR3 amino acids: CASSYGPDSGNTIYF. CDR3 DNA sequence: TGTGCCAGCAGTTACGGGCCCGACTCTGGAAACACCATATATTTT.